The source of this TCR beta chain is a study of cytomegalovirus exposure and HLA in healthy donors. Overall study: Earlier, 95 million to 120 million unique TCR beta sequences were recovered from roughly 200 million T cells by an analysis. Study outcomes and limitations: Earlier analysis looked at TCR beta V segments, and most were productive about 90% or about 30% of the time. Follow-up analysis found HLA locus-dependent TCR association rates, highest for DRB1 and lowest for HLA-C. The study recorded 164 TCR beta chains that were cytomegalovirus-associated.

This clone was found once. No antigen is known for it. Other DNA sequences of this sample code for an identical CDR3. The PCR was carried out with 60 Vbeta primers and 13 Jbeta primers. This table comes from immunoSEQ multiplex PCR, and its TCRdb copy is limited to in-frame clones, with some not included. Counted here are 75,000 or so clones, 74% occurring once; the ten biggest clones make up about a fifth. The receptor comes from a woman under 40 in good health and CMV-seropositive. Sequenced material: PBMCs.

The chain's CDR3 is CASSVGQGTYEQYF. CDR3 bases: TGTGCCAGCAGCGTCGGACAGGGAACCTACGAGCAGTACTTC. V usage is TRBV9 and J usage is TRBJ2-7, with 8 bases that match TRBD1. Germline loops: CDR1 SGDLS, CDR2 YYNGEE. Unmatched junction bases numbered 3, after V lost 2 bases and J lost 2 bases. The CDR3 length is 14 residues.